This entry lists 25 T cell receptor beta chains sequenced from one sample in a study of T cells in Graves' hyperthyroidism and ophthalmopathy. Regions amplified from RNA transcripts were the TCR beta CDR3 regions. In the first-round RT-PCR of the TCR CDR3, the HTBI primer set was used. TCRdb re-derived calls from the multiplex PCR reads in MiXCR, one entry per CDR3 protein. The data show about 360,000 distinct CDR3 sequences, about 13% seen once. Sequencing was carried out using blood. The receptor set was obtained from a woman between 18 and 29 years old with Graves' hyperthyroidism.

A few counts support this clonotype. The chain couples TRBV19 to TRBJ1-5; 12 bases align to TRBD1. The CDR3 sequence is 15 residues long. Losses at the gene ends were 5 bases for V and 6 bases for J; bases not matched to a gene: 5. Germline V gene lookup returns CDR1 LNHDA and CDR2 SQIVND (reference sequence). The CDR3 reads CASSGTGGAFQPQHF. The CDR3 DNA is TGTGCCAGTAGTGGGACAGGGGGCGCATTTCAGCCCCAGCATTTT.

Turning to this clonotype: Given a much more abundant clone one base away, this may be a read error. This chain links TRBV20-1 with TRBJ2-2; tentative D call: TRBD2 (6 bases). CDR1 and CDR2 from the germline V gene are DFQATT and SNEGSKA (reference sequence). The CDR3 extends over 14 amino acids. CDR3 amino acids: CSAAGPRSTGEPFF. CDR3 nucleotides: TGCAGTGCTGCGGGACCCCGAAGCACCGGGGAGCCGTTTTTT.

This clonotype appeared many times. The J gene is TRBJ1-5, the V gene TRBV2, with 8 nucleotides matching TRBD1. The ends lost 6 bases at V and 1 base at J; junction bases unmatched: 11. Germline V lookup: CDR1 SNHLY, CDR2 FYNNEI. The length of the CDR3 is 17 residues. The CDR3 loop is CASRKNTGGLSNQPQHF. The CDR3 DNA is TGTGCCAGCAGGAAGAACACAGGGGGGTTAAGCAATCAGCCCCAGCATTTT.

This clonotype was found a few times. The chain employs TRBV6-2 or TRBV6-3 and TRBJ1-5; D is possibly TRBD1 (5 bases). Between the trimmed V and J ends, which lost 4 bases and 2 bases, there was a span of 15 bases. The CDR3 length is 16 residues. Germline-derived CDR1 and CDR2 are MNHEY and SVGEGT. CDR3 loop: CASSWDQGSGNQPQHF. The CDR3 DNA follows: TGTGCCAGCAGTTGGGATCAGGGTAGTGGCAATCAGCCCCAGCATTTT.

The sample holds many counts of this clonotype. The chain recombines TRBV6-1 with TRBJ1-1, with TRBD1 matching 9 bases. Germline CDR1 reads MNHNS; CDR2 reads SASEGT. CDR3 length: 16 residues. The J segment lost 6 bases and the V segment lost 10 bases, leaving 18 bases of the junction unmatched. The CDR3 bases are TGTGCCACCAACCGCGGGACAGGGACTATTAGCGCTGAAGCTTTCTTT. This sequence encodes CATNRGTGTISAEAFF.

The sample holds many counts of this clonotype. The genes are TRBV20-1 and TRBJ2-5; 7 bases line up with TRBD1. Per the germline V gene, CDR1 is DFQATT and CDR2 is SNEGSKA (reference sequence). This CDR3 has 13 residues. Trimming removed 2 bases from V and 3 bases from J; junction bases left unmatched: 3. The CDR3 loop reads CSARKQGEETQYF. In DNA form, the CDR3 reads TGCAGTGCTAGAAAGCAGGGGGAAGAGACCCAGTACTTC.

This clonotype was detected ten times or more. The chain employs TRBV2 and TRBJ2-4; no firm D call. Germline CDR1 reads SNHLY; CDR2 reads FYNNEI. The CDR3 loop spans 14 amino acids. Between the trimmed V and J ends, which lost 4 bases and 4 bases, there was a span of 11 bases. The CDR3 protein is CASSVRQIKNIQYF. The CDR3 DNA is TGTGCCAGCAGTGTACGGCAGATTAAAAACATTCAGTACTTC.

There are many counts of this clonotype. The chain combines TRBV28 with TRBJ2-3; 9 nucleotides agree with TRBD1. Germline V CDR1 and CDR2: MDHEN, SYDVKM. The V gene end was trimmed by 5 bases and the J gene end by 3 bases; junction bases not matched to a gene: 3. CDR3 length: 14 amino acids. The DNA of the CDR3 is TGTGCCAGCAGTCCCGGGACAGGGACAGATACGCAGTATTTT. This gives the protein CASSPGTGTDTQYF.

This clonotype was recorded a few times. The genes are TRBV6-1 and TRBJ1-2, with D maybe TRBD1 (5 bases). Trimming took 10 bases from V and 0 from J, leaving 6 bases between them. From germline, CDR1 is MNHNS and CDR2 SASEGT. CDR3 length equals 11 residues. The CDR3, as DNA: TGTGCCACGACAGCTAACTATGGCTACACCTTC. As protein: CATTANYGYTF.

In this sample, this clonotype turned up many times. The chain joins TRBV28 to TRBJ2-3; 10 positions match TRBD2. The CDR3 has 15 amino acids. V was clipped by 4 bases and J by 1 base; unmatched bases: 2. Germline CDR1 reads MDHEN; CDR2 reads SYDVKM. CDR3 nucleotide sequence: TGTGCCAGCAGTTGGCTAGCGGGGGGCACAGATACGCAGTATTTT. It specifies CASSWLAGGTDTQYF.

This clonotype was seen ten or more times. The chain recombines TRBV18 with TRBJ2-5; 7 nucleotides line up with TRBD1. After removal of 3 bases from V and 10 bases from J, the junction contained 8 bases not matched to a gene. The length of the CDR3 is 13 residues. Germline V gives CDR1 KGHSH, CDR2 LQKENI. CDR3 amino acids: CASSPPQGRNQYF. CDR3 nucleotide sequence: TGTGCCAGCTCACCGCCACAGGGGCGGAACCAGTACTTC.

This clonotype was seen at least ten times. This rearrangement joins TRBV7-8 to TRBJ1-1; tentatively, D is TRBD1 (6 bases). The germline V gene encodes CDR1 SGHVS and CDR2 FQNEAQ. The CDR3 extends over 17 amino acids. Trimming pared 1 base from V and 0 bases from J, leaving 15 bases between. Here the CDR3 DNA reads TGTGCCAGCAGCTTAGTTGGGGGGGCGAGGGTGAACACTGAAGCTTTCTTT. Amino acid sequence: CASSLVGGARVNTEAFF.

This clonotype was found many times. This rearrangement joins TRBV12-3 or TRBV12-4 to TRBJ2-7; 8 bases match TRBD2. The trim removed 5 bases at V and 0 bases at J, leaving 9 bases unmatched. This CDR3 region has 16 residues. The CDR3, as DNA: TGTGCCAGCAGTCCTCCGACTAGCGACCTCTCCTACGAGCAGTACTTC. Encoded protein: CASSPPTSDLSYEQYF.

This clonotype was observed at least ten times. The V gene is TRBV9, the J gene TRBJ2-7; TRBD2 agrees at 9 bases. This CDR3 comprises 15 residues. CDR1 and CDR2 (germline): SGDLS, YYNGEE. After removal of 0 bases from V and 3 bases from J, the junction contained 4 bases not matched to a gene. The CDR3 nucleotides are TGTGCCAGCAGCGTAGGAGTGACTAGCGGCTACGAGCAGTACTTC. This sequence encodes CASSVGVTSGYEQYF.

In this sample, this clonotype turned up many times. The chain recombines TRBV4-1 with TRBJ2-7; D perhaps matches TRBD1 (5 bases). The CDR3 runs to 13 residues. Germline V gene lookup returns CDR1 MGHRA and CDR2 YSYEKL. Deletions cut 0 bases from V and 8 bases from J, with 11 bases between. The CDR3 nucleotides are TGCGCCAGCAGCCAAGACTCCAGGGTCAAGCAGTACTTC. Translation gives CASSQDSRVKQYF.

This clonotype was seen many times. This chain joins TRBV5-1 and TRBJ2-1; 7 bases are a match to TRBD1. V shed 1 base, J shed 5 bases, and the junction held 6 bases outside the gene matches. The length of the CDR3 is 15 residues. The germline V gene has CDR1 SGHRS and CDR2 YFSETQ. The CDR3 reads CASSLTPGGNNEQFF. For the CDR3, the DNA is TGCGCCAGCAGCTTGACCCCAGGGGGAAACAATGAGCAGTTCTTC.

This chain links TRBV20-1 with TRBJ2-3; 10 positions agree with TRBD2. The CDR3 sequence is 15 residues long. The V segment lost 5 bases and the J segment 1 base; nucleotides outside the gene matches: 6. Germline V gene data show CDR1 as DFQATT and CDR2 as SNEGSKA (reference sequence). CDR3 in amino acids: CSAQSGTSGTDTQYF. CDR3 nucleotide sequence: TGCAGTGCTCAATCCGGGACTAGCGGCACAGATACGCAGTATTTT.

This clonotype was detected ten times or more. CDR3 nucleotide sequence: TGTGCCAGCAGCTCTACACGAGTGGGGGGCCGCGAGCAGTACTTC. Translation gives CASSSTRVGGREQYF. The chain couples TRBV7-2 to TRBJ2-7, with D perhaps being TRBD1 or TRBD2 (6 bases each). Germline V gene lookup returns CDR1 SGHTA and CDR2 FQGNSA. The CDR3 runs 15 residues. The germline V and J ends were trimmed by 4 bases and 6 bases, with 19 bases remaining between them.

This clonotype has a count of ten or more. The J gene is TRBJ2-7, the V gene TRBV12-3 or TRBV12-4; maybe TRBD1 (5 bases). Between the trimmed V and J ends, which lost 4 bases and 0 bases, there was a span of 10 bases. The CDR3 length is 14 residues. The CDR3, as DNA: TGTGCCAGCAGTTCAGGGATACTCTCCTACGAGCAGTACTTC. Its translation is CASSSGILSYEQYF.

A single count supports this clonotype. The rearrangement joins TRBV5-1 to TRBJ1-4; D perhaps matches TRBD1 (6 bases). Germline CDR1 SGHRS, CDR2 YFSETQ. This CDR3 comprises 14 residues. Trimming took off 4 bases at V and 4 bases at J, with 11 bases between the two ends. CDR3 protein: CASSPRQVNEKLFF. The CDR3, as DNA: TGCGCCAGCAGCCCCCGACAGGTTAATGAAAAACTGTTTTTT.

The sample holds many counts of this clonotype. CDR3 nucleotide sequence: TGTGCCACCAGTGGAAGGGGCGGGAGAGCATACAATGAGCAGTTCTTC. It codes for CATSGRGGRAYNEQFF. The chain is built from TRBV24-1 and TRBJ2-1; TRBD2 matches 7 bases. Germline V lookup: CDR1 KGHDR, CDR2 SFDVKD. This CDR3 comprises 16 residues. V dropped 5 bases and J dropped 4; count of bases not matched to a gene: 10.

This clonotype has at least ten counts. The chain recombines TRBV20-1 with TRBJ2-5; 10 bases align to TRBD2. V shed 3 bases, J shed 4 bases, and the junction held 5 bases outside the gene matches. The length of the CDR3 is 14 residues. The germline V gene encodes CDR1 DFQATT and CDR2 SNEGSKA (reference sequence). Here the CDR3 DNA reads TGCAGTGCTAGTGTCGCTAGCGGGGGAGAGACCCAGTACTTC. It encodes CSASVASGGETQYF.

This clonotype was observed many times. The gene calls are TRBV28 and TRBJ2-7; either TRBD1 or TRBD2 may fit D (5 bases each). Between the trimmed V and J ends, which lost 4 bases and 1 base, there was a span of 17 bases. The CDR3 is 16 amino acids. Germline loops: CDR1 MDHEN, CDR2 SYDVKM. The CDR3 coding sequence is TGTGCCAGCAGTTCCCGGGACCCCAGAACGTCCTACGAGCAGTACTTC. It encodes CASSSRDPRTSYEQYF.

This clonotype was observed many times. This chain connects TRBV28 to TRBJ1-4; D is unclear. There are 14 residues in the CDR3. Trimming took off 10 bases at V and 4 bases at J, with 16 bases between the two ends. CDR1 and CDR2 (germline): MDHEN, SYDVKM. Here the CDR3 reads CATLWTGGNEKLFF. DNA for the CDR3: TGTGCCACTCTCTGGACGGGCGGTAATGAAAAACTGTTTTTT.

This clonotype has more than one count but fewer than ten. The chain recombines TRBV10-3 with TRBJ2-1, with 7 nucleotides matching TRBD2. The CDR3 extends over 15 amino acids. V lost 5 bases to trimming and J lost 4 bases; unmatched junction nucleotides: 8. Germline-derived CDR1 and CDR2 are ENHRY and SYGVKD. The CDR3 loop is CAISPSAGDYNEQFF. CDR3 sequence (DNA): TGTGCCATCAGTCCTTCGGCGGGAGATTACAATGAGCAGTTCTTC.